This T cell receptor (beta chain) is drawn from a study of blood T cells in healthy people across ages. V dropped 3 bases and J dropped 0; count of bases not matched to a gene: 15. This CDR3 comprises 21 residues. Germline loops: CDR1 SGHAT, CDR2 FQNNGV. Combining a sample-barcoded 5' primer with a J-beta primer mix, a second PCR ran for roughly 7 to 12 cycles. TCRdb redid the calling of the 5' RACE reads with MiXCR, one entry per CDR3 protein. This table holds 500,000 to 650,000 distinct CDR3 sequences, about 25% found once. These data were also reused for a study on T cells of mothers and their children. As that report states: Study donors consisted of a few healthy Caucasian mothers and their six children.

The TCR originated in a boy aged 2-15 years in good health. The sample comprised blood. V usage is TRBV11-2 and J usage is TRBJ2-2; 11 nucleotides align to TRBD2. The CDR3 DNA follows: TGTGCCAGCAGCTTCTCGGGGGCGTGGGTAGCGGGAGGGCCGAACACCGGGGAGCTGTTTTTT. It codes for CASSFSGAWVAGGPNTGELFF.